The 21 T cell receptor beta chains below were found in one sample sequenced in a study of T-cell memory formation after mild COVID-19. TCRdb independently ran MiXCR on the 5' RACE reads; one entry per CDR3 protein. Among around 140,000 distinct CDR3 sequences listed, about 23% were seen once. Source material: PBMCs or a T cell subset sorted from them (not recorded which). The receptors here all came from an adult woman who had mild COVID-19 (a few samples of this study predate the infection). Cell type and time point are not known.

The chain uses TRBV7-9 and TRBJ1-5, with 10 bases matching TRBD1. Germline lookup yields CDR1 SEHNR and CDR2 FQNEAQ (reference sequence). This CDR3 spans 15 amino acids. The J segment lost 5 bases and the V segment lost 5 bases, leaving 6 bases of the junction unmatched. Written as DNA, the CDR3 is TGTGCCAGCAGCCCCGGGACAGGGGAAGATCAGCCCCAGCATTTT. As protein: CASSPGTGEDQPQHF.

The chain recombines TRBV9 with TRBJ2-7; D perhaps matches TRBD2 (6 bases). V lost 2 bases and J lost 2, with 11 bases in between. The CDR3 extends over 14 amino acids. Germline V CDR1 and CDR2: SGDLS, YYNGEE. CDR3 nucleotides: TGTGCCAGCAGCGTCGGGACTCCTACCTACGAGCAGTACTTC. Amino acids: CASSVGTPTYEQYF.

The CDR3 spells CASSLNPCLVSPGELFF. The CDR3 DNA reads TGTGCCAGCAGCTTAAACCCCTGCCTAGTCTCACCCGGGGAGCTGTTTTTT. This chain links TRBV7-9 with TRBJ2-2; D is undetermined. CDR1 SEHNR and CDR2 FQNEAQ come from the germline V gene (reference sequence). The germline V and J ends were trimmed by 2 bases and 6 bases, with 19 bases remaining between them. This CDR3 region has 17 residues.

The V gene is TRBV12-3 or TRBV12-4, the J gene TRBJ1-1; 9 nucleotides agree with TRBD1. V was pared by 5 bases and J by 5 bases, with 6 bases of the junction left unmatched. This CDR3 is built from 14 residues. CDR3: CASSPGQGLTEAFF. In DNA form, the CDR3 reads TGTGCCAGCAGTCCCGGACAGGGGTTAACTGAAGCTTTCTTT.

The chain employs TRBV29-1 and TRBJ2-7; no definite D call. Per germline, CDR1 SQVTM and CDR2 ANQGSEA. The ends were cut back, 2 bases at V and 3 bases at J, with 5 bases in the middle. The CDR3 runs 11 residues. Here the CDR3 DNA reads TGCAGCGTTGAAACCGACTACGAGCAGTACTTC. This sequence encodes CSVETDYEQYF.

This clonotype was seen more than once but under ten times. The V and J genes are TRBV5-1 and TRBJ1-1; TRBD1 aligns across 9 bases. V shed 4 bases, J shed 6 bases, and the junction held 7 bases outside the gene matches. This CDR3 contains 14 residues. Germline CDR1 and CDR2: SGHRS and YFSETQ. CDR3 loop: CASSKWDRESEAFF. The CDR3 DNA follows: TGCGCCAGCAGCAAATGGGACAGGGAGTCTGAAGCTTTCTTT.

This clonotype appeared many times. The chain has TRBV12-3 or TRBV12-4 and TRBJ2-7; 8 bases agree with TRBD1. This CDR3 is 14 amino acids long. J gave up 3 bases and V 5 bases, and 6 bases lay outside the gene matches. The chain's CDR3 is CASSLGQGLYEQYF. CDR3 nucleotides: TGTGCCAGCAGTCTCGGACAGGGTCTCTACGAGCAGTACTTC.

V gene TRBV15 combines with J gene TRBJ1-1; no reliable D call. Germline V gene sequence: CDR1 LNHNV, CDR2 YYDKDF (reference sequence). Trimming pared 0 bases from V and 5 bases from J, leaving 13 bases between. The CDR3 runs 15 residues. The CDR3, as DNA: TGTGCCACCAGCAGAGATCAGCCGGGGAATACTGAAGCTTTCTTT. The encoded protein is CATSRDQPGNTEAFF.

The gene calls are TRBV6-2 or TRBV6-3 and TRBJ2-7; 9 bases align to TRBD2. The CDR3 covers 14 residues. Losses at the gene ends were 2 bases for V and 4 bases for J; bases not matched to a gene: 3. Per the germline V gene, CDR1 is MNHEY and CDR2 is SVGEGT. CDR3 nucleotides: TGTGCCAGCAGTTACGCGGGAGGGAAATACGAGCAGTACTTC. Encoded protein: CASSYAGGKYEQYF.

The CDR3 DNA reads as TGTGCCAGTGTAGCGGAAGCCTACACCTACAATGAGCAGTTCTTC. Amino acid sequence: CASVAEAYTYNEQFF. V usage is TRBV6-2 or TRBV6-3 and J usage is TRBJ2-1, with a possible D match to TRBD2 (6 bases). The CDR3 is 15 amino acids. The germline V gene has CDR1 MNHEY and CDR2 SVGEGT. The V end was cut by 9 bases, the J end by 2 bases, with 17 bases between.

This clonotype was observed a handful of times. The genes are TRBV13 and TRBJ1-2, with a possible D match to TRBD1 (5 bases). V lost 3 bases and J lost 4, with 18 bases in between. The CDR3 is made up of 16 amino acids. In germline, CDR1 is PRHDT, CDR2 FYEKMQ (reference sequence). This CDR3 reads CASSFQQTELLYGYTF. In DNA form, the CDR3 reads TGTGCCAGCAGCTTCCAGCAGACAGAGCTTCTCTATGGCTACACCTTC.

The chain couples TRBV20-1 to TRBJ2-7, with 10 bases that match TRBD1. The germline V gene has CDR1 DFQATT and CDR2 SNEGSKA (reference sequence). CDR3 length: 14 amino acids. The ends lost 3 bases at V and 6 bases at J; junction bases unmatched: 8. The CDR3 reads CSARSGTGEVEQYF. CDR3 nucleotides: TGCAGTGCTAGGAGTGGGACAGGGGAGGTCGAGCAGTACTTC.

This clonotype was picked up a small number of times. Written as DNA, the CDR3 is TGTGCCGGAAGGGAACCAAACACCGGGGAGCTGTTTTTT. This encodes CAGREPNTGELFF. V is TRBV7-9 and J is TRBJ2-2; D is unresolved. This CDR3 has 13 amino acids. The V gene's germline CDR1 is SEHNR and CDR2 FQNEAQ (reference sequence). The ends were cut back, 11 bases at V and 2 bases at J, with 12 bases in the middle.

This clonotype was counted only a few times. This rearrangement joins TRBV6-5 to TRBJ1-6; D perhaps matches TRBD1 (6 bases). The CDR3 is 16 residues long. V was cut by 1 base and J by 5 bases, with 12 bases left in between. Germline V CDR1 and CDR2: MNHEY, SVGAGI. CDR3 loop: CASSYWPDSDNSPLHF. The CDR3 DNA reads TGTGCCAGCAGTTACTGGCCGGACAGTGATAATTCACCCCTCCACTTT.

This clonotype was counted at least ten times. The chain uses TRBV7-9 and TRBJ2-7, with D tentatively TRBD2 (7 bases). The CDR3 runs 13 residues. Germline V CDR1 and CDR2: SEHNR, FQNEAQ (reference sequence). V was cut by 1 base and J by 6 bases, with 10 bases left in between. This CDR3 reads CASSLEGGSEQYF. In DNA, the CDR3 is TGTGCCAGCAGCTTAGAGGGGGGGTCCGAGCAGTACTTC.

V and J are TRBV4-2 and TRBJ2-2; D gene ambiguous. The V end lost 5 bases, the J end lost 3 bases, and 7 bases lay between the germline ends. This CDR3 is 13 amino acids long. Germline loops: CDR1 LGHNA, CDR2 YNFKEQ. In DNA, the CDR3 is TGTGCCAGCAGCTCGGTATACACCGGGGAGCTGTTTTTT. This codes for CASSSVYTGELFF.

The CDR3 is CASSENLEAFF. CDR3 sequence (DNA): TGTGCCAGCAGTGAAAACCTTGAAGCTTTCTTT. The rearrangement uses TRBV6-1 and TRBJ1-1; D is uncertain. V was cut by 2 bases and J by 7 bases, with 5 bases left in between. Germline CDR1 and CDR2: MNHNS and SASEGT. This CDR3 spans 11 amino acids.

This clonotype was seen a handful of times. This chain uses TRBV11-2 with TRBJ1-1, with a possible D match to TRBD1 (5 bases). Germline V gives CDR1 SGHAT, CDR2 FQNNGV. This CDR3 has 14 residues. The germline V and J ends were trimmed by 1 base and 6 bases, with 12 bases remaining between them. The CDR3 loop reads CASSLVKGLAEAFF. The CDR3 DNA is TGTGCCAGCAGCTTAGTCAAGGGGTTGGCTGAAGCTTTCTTT.

The chain has TRBV29-1 and TRBJ1-2; D gene unclear. The germline gives CDR1 SQVTM, CDR2 ANQGSEA. Trimming removed 7 bases at V and 3 bases at J, with 18 bases between. This CDR3 comprises 14 residues. Here the CDR3 reads CSAYNRPADYGYTF. CDR3 nucleotide sequence: TGCAGCGCCTATAACCGGCCCGCTGACTATGGCTACACCTTC.

The CDR3 spells CASNYGTAEETQYF. The CDR3 DNA follows: TGTGCCAGCAACTACGGGACTGCCGAAGAGACCCAGTACTTC. The chain combines TRBV2 with TRBJ2-5, with D tentatively TRBD2 (6 bases). This CDR3 comprises 14 residues. V was pared by 7 bases and J by 3 bases, with 15 bases between. The germline CDR1 and CDR2 sequences are SNHLY and FYNNEI. Using reference TRBV2 and TRBJ2-5 for the parts outside the CDR3, the full variable domain is EPEVTQTPSHQVTQMGQEVILRCVPISNHLYFYWYRQILGQKVEFLVSFYNNEISEKSEIFDDQFSVERPDGSNFTLKIRSTKLEDSAMYFCASNYGTAEETQYFGPGTRLLVL.

This clonotype was seen a few times. The V call is TRBV4-1, the J call TRBJ1-4, with TRBD1 as a possible D gene (6 bases). Trimming shortened V by 9 bases and J by 4 bases, and 12 bases separated the two germline ends. From germline, CDR1 is MGHRA and CDR2 YSYEKL. This CDR3 has 13 amino acids. CDR3 DNA sequence: TGCGCCAGTTCGACAGGCAGTAATGAAAAACTGTTTTTT. It yields the protein CASSTGSNEKLFF.